A selection of T cell receptor beta chains follows, all from one sample in a study of Graves' ophthalmopathy and Graves' hyperthyroidism. TCRdb passed the multiplex PCR reads through MiXCR, listing each CDR3 protein once. Seen here are approximately 160,000 distinct CDR3 sequences, 35% to 50% observed once, and the top ten hold nearly 9%. Sequencing was performed on peripheral blood. The receptors here all came from a young man with Graves' ophthalmopathy. Both conserved end residues are part of each CDR3. The D gene is left open where the match is weak. Clone size, where shown, is once, few, many, or a class for clones that have expanded.

TGTGCCAGCAGTGGCCGGACTAGCGGGCCCTACGAGCAGTACTTC	CASSGRTSGPYEQYF	TRBD2	TRBV6-2/TRBV6-3	TRBJ2-7	NA
TGCAGTGCTAGCAGGACAGGGGACGGGTATGGCTACACCTTC	CSASRTGDGYGYTF	TRBD1	TRBV20-1	TRBJ1-2	NA
TGTGCCAGCACGAGGCCGGGACAGAAAAACACCATATATTTT	CASTRPGQKNTIYF	TRBD1	TRBV28	TRBJ1-3	few
TGTGCCAGCAGTCAATTCGACTTTGCCCAAGAGACCCAGTACTTC	CASSQFDFAQETQYF	NA	TRBV6-2/TRBV6-3	TRBJ2-5	many
TGTGCCAGCAGCTTAGATCCCCCTGTCGTTTCCCCTAGGACCTCTGGGGCCAACGTCCTGACTTTC	CASSLDPPVVSPRTSGANVLTF	NA	TRBV11-2	TRBJ2-6	many
TGTGCCAGCAGCTCCCCGGGACTAGCGGGAGGCGGGGGCGAGCAGTACTTC	CASSSPGLAGGGGEQYF	TRBD2	TRBV11-2	TRBJ2-7	many
TGTGCCAGCAGCTTAAGGGCTAGCGGCCCCCAGCAGTACTTC	CASSLRASGPQQYF	TRBD2	TRBV7-2	TRBJ2-7	many
TGTGCCAGCAGTTACTCGACAGCTCTTGACTATGGCTACACCTTC	CASSYSTALDYGYTF	NA	TRBV6-5	TRBJ1-2	NA
TGTGCCAGTAGTATAGCGGGAGCGGGGAACACCGGGGAGCTGTTTTTT	CASSIAGAGNTGELFF	TRBD2	TRBV27	TRBJ2-2	NA
TGTGCCAGCAATCACGGGGGCGATTGGGAGACCCAGTACTTC	CASNHGGDWETQYF	NA	TRBV25-1	TRBJ2-5	NA
TGTGCCAGCAGCTCTGATCCTTTTCGAGGGGCCAACGTCCTGACTTTC	CASSSDPFRGANVLTF	NA	TRBV28	TRBJ2-6	many
TGTGCCAGCAGCTCAGTGGGCAGGGCGAGCTCCTACGAGCAGTACTTC	CASSSVGRASSYEQYF	NA	TRBV11-3	TRBJ2-7	many